These 27 T cell receptor beta chains came from one sample sequenced in a study of T-cell memory formation after mild COVID-19. TCRdb reprocessed the 5' RACE reads with MiXCR, giving one entry per CDR3 protein. Among under 600,000 distinct CDR3 sequences listed, about a fifth were seen once. Sequencing used PBMCs or a T cell subset sorted from them (not recorded which). The receptors come from an adult woman who had mild COVID-19 (a few samples of this study predate the infection). Cell type and time point are not known.

The chain is built from TRBV12-3 or TRBV12-4 and TRBJ1-6, with a tentative D call TRBD1 (5 bases). The CDR3 spans 14 residues. V shed 4 bases and J shed 10 bases, with 14 bases lying between them. The CDR3 region is CASSSPSRGSPLHF. The CDR3, as DNA: TGTGCCAGCAGTTCTCCCTCGCGGGGGTCACCCCTCCACTTT.

The chain couples TRBV14 to TRBJ2-1, with 7 bases that match TRBD1. CDR1 and CDR2 from the germline V gene are SGHDN and FVKESK. After removal of 3 bases from V and 8 bases from J, the junction contained 7 bases not matched to a gene. This CDR3 has 14 residues. The CDR3 is CASSQGQYPHEQFF. CDR3 nucleotides: TGTGCCAGCAGCCAGGGACAGTATCCACATGAGCAGTTCTTC.

In its sample, this clonotype was seen many times. The chain links TRBV6-5 to TRBJ2-7; perhaps TRBD2 as D (5 bases). The CDR3 is 13 residues long. Trimming left V 7 bases short and J 6 bases short, with 16 bases between. The germline V gene encodes CDR1 MNHEY and CDR2 SVGAGI. CDR3 DNA: TGTGCCAGCACTGCTCGGGGTTTTAGCGAGCAGTACTTC. Protein: CASTARGFSEQYF.

This sequence joins TRBV6-2 or TRBV6-3 and TRBJ1-2; D is unclear. Germline V gives CDR1 MNHEY, CDR2 SVGEGT. The CDR3 consists of 11 residues. V was trimmed by 11 bases and J by 4 bases, leaving 11 bases between them. CDR3 nucleotides: TGTGCCGGTGCCGGCGGCTATGGCTACACCTTC. It is translated as CAGAGGYGYTF.

This clonotype was counted only a few times. V usage is TRBV6-5 and J usage is TRBJ2-7; a possible D gene is TRBD1 (6 bases). V lost 4 bases, J lost 3 bases, and 10 bases lay in between. The CDR3 has 13 amino acids. Germline V gene lookup returns CDR1 MNHEY and CDR2 SVGAGI. CDR3 coding DNA: TGTGCCAGCAGTTGGGGCAGGGGCTACGAGCAGTACTTC. It specifies CASSWGRGYEQYF.

The chain employs TRBV19 and TRBJ1-2, with a possible D match to TRBD1 (5 bases). V lost 3 bases and J lost 0, with 8 bases in between. CDR3 length equals 14 residues. Germline V gene lookup returns CDR1 LNHDA and CDR2 SQIVND (reference sequence). The CDR3 spells CASSITGANYGYTF. The CDR3 DNA is TGTGCCAGTAGTATTACAGGAGCTAACTATGGCTACACCTTC.

The rearrangement joins TRBV3-1 to TRBJ2-1; D might be TRBD2 (5 bases). There are 14 residues in the CDR3. V dropped 3 bases and J dropped 5 bases, with 11 bases sitting between them. The germline gives CDR1 LGHDT, CDR2 YNNKEL (reference sequence). The DNA for the CDR3 is TGTGCCAGCAGCCAGAGGGCCAGCAACAATGAGCAGTTCTTC. It translates to CASSQRASNNEQFF.

A single count supports this clonotype. The chain links TRBV7-2 to TRBJ1-4; D gene uncertain. From germline, CDR1 is SGHTA and CDR2 FQGNSA. The CDR3 has 15 amino acids. V was pared by 4 bases and J by 4 bases, with 13 bases between. The CDR3 DNA is TGTGCCAGCAGCTCCCCCGGGCACGTTAATGAAAAACTGTTTTTT. This gives the protein CASSSPGHVNEKLFF.

This clonotype was seen only a few times. This chain uses TRBV29-1 with TRBJ2-1; 10 nucleotides align to TRBD2. Germline V gene data show CDR1 as SQVTM and CDR2 as ANQGSEA. Trimming cost V 2 bases and J 7 bases; bases outside gene matches: 5. The CDR3 extends over 14 amino acids. The CDR3 coding sequence is TGCAGCGTTGAACGTCTAGCGGGAGTAAATGAGCAGTTCTTC. This translates into CSVERLAGVNEQFF.

This clonotype was seen a single time. The chain couples TRBV2 to TRBJ2-7; D ambiguous. The CDR3 is 16 amino acids. V was clipped by 6 bases and J by 0 bases, with 18 bases between them. The germline CDR1 and CDR2 sequences are SNHLY and FYNNEI. CDR3 sequence: CASSQLGIINSYEQYF. The CDR3 nucleotides are TGTGCCAGCAGCCAACTCGGAATTATAAACTCCTACGAGCAGTACTTC.

This clonotype was seen many times. The J gene is TRBJ1-2, the V gene TRBV24-1, with 11 positions matching TRBD1. V lost 2 bases and J lost 7; bases outside the gene matches: 2. This CDR3 comprises 14 residues. The germline gives CDR1 KGHDR, CDR2 SFDVKD. The chain's CDR3 is CATSDWTGGSGYTF. The CDR3 nucleotides read TGTGCCACCAGTGATTGGACAGGGGGCAGTGGCTACACCTTC.

The chain uses TRBV12-3 or TRBV12-4 and TRBJ1-1; unclear D gene. The CDR3 covers 14 residues. With 7 bases removed from V and 4 bases from J, the gap between germline ends came to 16 bases. CDR3 sequence: CASTLGYGFTEAFF. The CDR3 nucleotides are TGTGCCAGCACACTAGGGTACGGGTTCACTGAAGCTTTCTTT.

This clonotype was counted between two and nine times. Here the CDR3 DNA reads TGTGCCACCAGCAGAGTAGACAATGAGCAGTTCTTC. Encoded protein: CATSRVDNEQFF. The rearrangement uses TRBV15 and TRBJ2-1; unclear D gene. This CDR3 spans 12 amino acids. Germline CDR1 reads LNHNV; CDR2 reads YYDKDF (reference sequence). Trimming left V 1 base short and J 5 bases short, with 3 bases between. Complete variable domain (other parts from reference TRBV15 and TRBJ2-1): DAMVIQNPRYQVTQFGKPVTLSCSQTLNHNVMYWYQQKSSQAPKLLFHYYDKDFNNEADTPDNFQSRRPNTSFCFLDIRSPGLGDTAMYLCATSRVDNEQFFGPGTRLTVL.

The chain joins TRBV20-1 to TRBJ2-2, with D possibly being TRBD1 or TRBD2 (5 bases each). The CDR3 has 15 residues. Germline CDR1 DFQATT, CDR2 SNEGSKA (reference sequence). The V end lost 2 bases, the J end lost 4 bases, and 14 bases lay between the germline ends. This CDR3 reads CSARTGARITGELFF. CDR3 coding DNA: TGCAGTGCTAGAACCGGGGCCCGAATCACCGGGGAGCTGTTTTTT.

This clonotype was picked up a small number of times. J is TRBJ2-5 and V is TRBV5-1, with D perhaps assigned TRBD1 or TRBD2 (5 bases each). Trimming stripped 5 bases from V and 5 bases from J, with 16 bases between. In germline, CDR1 is SGHRS, CDR2 YFSETQ. This CDR3 is 14 amino acids long. CDR3 DNA: TGCGCCAGCAGACCCACGGGACCTCCGGAGACCCAGTACTTC. Protein: CASRPTGPPETQYF. The entire variable domain, with the rest obtained from reference TRBV5-1 and TRBJ2-5, is as follows: KAGVTQTPRYLIKTRGQQVTLSCSPISGHRSVSWYQQTPGQGLQFLFEYFSETQRNKGNFPGRFSGRQFSNSRSEMNVSTLELGDSALYLCASRPTGPPETQYFGPGTRLLVL.

The V call is TRBV7-9, the J call TRBJ1-1, with D uncertain. CDR1 SEHNR and CDR2 FQNEAQ come from the germline V gene (reference sequence). The germline V and J ends were trimmed by 1 base and 8 bases, with 8 bases remaining between them. The CDR3 runs to 12 residues. The DNA for the CDR3 is TGTGCCAGCAGCTTAGGTGTAAGGGAAGCTTTCTTT. Translated: CASSLGVREAFF. Looking up the rest from reference TRBV7-9 and TRBJ1-1 gives the full variable domain: DTGVSQNPRHKITKRGQNVTFRCDPISEHNRLYWYRQTLGQGPEFLTYFQNEAQLEKSRLLSDRFSAERPKGSFSTLEIQRTEQGDSAMYLCASSLGVREAFFGQGTRLTVV.

CDR3 protein: CASSSSGGPGNTIYF. In nucleotides, the CDR3 is TGTGCCAGCAGCAGCAGTGGCGGCCCTGGAAACACCATATATTTT. The chain carries TRBV7-9 and TRBJ1-3; no reliable D call. Germline CDR1 is SEHNR and CDR2 is FQNEAQ (reference sequence). The V and J ends lost 5 bases and 2 bases respectively, with 13 bases between them. The CDR3 spans 15 residues.

This clonotype occurred a few times. The chain couples TRBV12-3 or TRBV12-4 to TRBJ2-1; 15 nucleotides line up with TRBD2. V was pared by 2 bases and J by 8 bases, with 4 bases of the junction left unmatched. This CDR3 has 16 amino acids. The DNA for the CDR3 is TGTGCCAGCAGTTTAAGGACTAGCGGGGGGGCATATGAGCAGTTCTTC. Amino acid sequence: CASSLRTSGGAYEQFF.

This chain links TRBV20-1 with TRBJ1-1; no reliable D call. Trimming took 2 bases from V and 1 from J, leaving 11 bases between them. Per the germline V gene, CDR1 is DFQATT and CDR2 is SNEGSKA (reference sequence). The CDR3 is 14 amino acids. CDR3 nucleotide sequence: TGCAGTGCTAGACGGTTCACGGGGAACACTGAAGCTTTCTTT. Protein product: CSARRFTGNTEAFF.

This clonotype was detected only a few times. The chain recombines TRBV29-1 with TRBJ2-1; D uncertain. There are 13 residues in the CDR3. Trimming stripped 7 bases from V and 2 bases from J, with 12 bases between. Germline V gives CDR1 SQVTM, CDR2 ANQGSEA. CDR3 sequence (DNA): TGCAGCGCCAAGGGTGCCCCCTACAATGAGCAGTTCTTC. Protein: CSAKGAPYNEQFF.

The rearrangement links TRBV6-5 to TRBJ2-7; 13 bases align to TRBD2. V shed 7 bases, J shed 5 bases, and the junction held 5 bases outside the gene matches. The CDR3 is made up of 14 amino acids. CDR1 MNHEY and CDR2 SVGAGI come from the germline V gene. The CDR3 region is CASTDGLAGDEQYF. The CDR3, as DNA: TGTGCCAGCACTGATGGACTAGCGGGGGACGAGCAGTACTTC.

This chain connects TRBV18 to TRBJ2-1; 8 bases fit TRBD2. With 6 bases clipped from V and 4 bases from J, the junction kept 14 bases outside the gene matches. CDR3 size: 17 residues. Germline lookup yields CDR1 KGHSH and CDR2 LQKENI. For the CDR3, the DNA is TGTGCCAGCTCGCCCCGCAGCGGGGGTTTTACTTACAATGAGCAGTTCTTC. This translates into CASSPRSGGFTYNEQFF. Full variable domain (outside the CDR3, taken from reference TRBV18 and TRBJ2-1): NAGVMQNPRHLVRRRGQEARLRCSPMKGHSHVYWYRQLPEEGLKFMVYLQKENIIDESGMPKERFSAEFPKEGPSILRIQQVVRGDSAAYFCASSPRSGGFTYNEQFFGPGTRLTVL.

This clonotype was seen a few times. The rearrangement joins TRBV19 to TRBJ2-7; TRBD2 is a possible D gene (6 bases). V gave up 3 bases and J gave up 4 bases, with 16 bases separating them. Per the germline V gene, CDR1 is LNHDA and CDR2 is SQIVND (reference sequence). This CDR3 is built from 15 residues. The CDR3 nucleotides are TGTGCCAGTAGTATGGGGGACTCGTCAGTTTACGAGCAGTACTTC. It translates to CASSMGDSSVYEQYF. Full variable domain (rest looked up from reference TRBV19 and TRBJ2-7): DGGITQSPKYLFRKEGQNVTLSCEQNLNHDAMYWYRQDPGQGLRLIYYSQIVNDFQKGDIAEGYSVSREKKESFPLTVTSAQKNPTAFYLCASSMGDSSVYEQYFGPGTRLTVT.

This clonotype was found a few times. The rearrangement links TRBV5-8 to TRBJ2-7; D gene uncertain. This CDR3 region has 15 residues. Between the trimmed V and J ends, which lost 0 bases and 0 bases, there was a span of 10 bases. CDR1 and CDR2 from the germline V gene are SGHTS and YDEGEE. In nucleotides, the CDR3 is TGTGCCAGCAGCTTGGATCAAGCGAGCTCCTACGAGCAGTACTTC. Protein product: CASSLDQASSYEQYF.

V gene TRBV7-8 combines with J gene TRBJ1-5; 8 bases map to TRBD1. There are 15 residues in the CDR3. CDR1 and CDR2 from the germline V gene are SGHVS and FQNEAQ. J gave up 4 bases and V 1 base, and 3 bases lay outside the gene matches. The CDR3 DNA reads TGTGCCAGCAGCTTAGAAGGGACAGGAAATCAGCCCCAGCATTTT. Its protein is CASSLEGTGNQPQHF.

This clonotype came up a few times. This chain joins TRBV5-1 and TRBJ2-2; 9 nucleotides agree with TRBD1. Germline V CDR1 and CDR2: SGHRS, YFSETQ. J gave up 3 bases and V 3 bases, and 6 bases lay outside the gene matches. This CDR3 is built from 16 residues. This CDR3 reads CASSSRTGVDTGELFF. The CDR3 nucleotides are TGCGCCAGCAGCTCCCGGACAGGGGTCGACACCGGGGAGCTGTTTTTT.

This clonotype was counted only a few times. The rearrangement joins TRBV7-3 to TRBJ2-1; weak D call: TRBD2 (6 bases). This CDR3 is 17 amino acids long. The V and J ends lost 2 bases and 0 bases respectively, with 14 bases between them. Germline V gives CDR1 SGHTA, CDR2 FQGTGA. The DNA of the CDR3 is TGTGCCAGCAGCTTACGTGGGGGGACCGGCTCCTACAATGAGCAGTTCTTC. Amino acid sequence: CASSLRGGTGSYNEQFF. The whole variable domain, filled in from reference TRBV7-3 and TRBJ2-1, reads GAGVSQTPSNKVTEKGKYVELRCDPISGHTALYWYRQSLGQGPEFLIYFQGTGAADDSGLPNDRFFAVRPEGSVSTLKIQRTERGDSAVYLCASSLRGGTGSYNEQFFGPGTRLTVL.